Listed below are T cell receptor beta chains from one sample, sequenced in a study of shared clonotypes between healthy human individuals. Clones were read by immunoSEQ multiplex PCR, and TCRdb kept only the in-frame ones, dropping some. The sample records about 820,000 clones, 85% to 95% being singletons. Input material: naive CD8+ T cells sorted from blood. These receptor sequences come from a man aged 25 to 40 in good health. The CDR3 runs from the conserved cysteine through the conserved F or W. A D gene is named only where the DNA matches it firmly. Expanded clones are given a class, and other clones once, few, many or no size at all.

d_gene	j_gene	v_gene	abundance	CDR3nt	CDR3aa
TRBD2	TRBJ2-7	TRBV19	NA	TGTGCCAGTAGTATACTAGCGGGGAGCTCCTACGAGCAGTACTTC	CASSILAGSSYEQYF
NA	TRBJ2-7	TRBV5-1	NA	TGCGCCAGCAGCTTGGAGATAGCGGTGATAACCTACGAGCAGTACTTC	CASSLEIAVITYEQYF
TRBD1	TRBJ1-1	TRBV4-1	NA	TGCGCCAGTCGAGTCCCAGGGGGTGGAAGGAACACTGAAGCTTTCTTT	CASRVPGGGRNTEAFF
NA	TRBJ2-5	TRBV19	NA	TGTGCCAGTAGTATGGCCACAGGGCGGGAGACCCAGTACTTC	CASSMATGRETQYF
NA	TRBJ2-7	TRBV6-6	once	TGTGCCAGCAGTCGTTCCTACGAGCAGTACTTC	CASSRSYEQYF
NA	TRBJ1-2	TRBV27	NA	TGTGCCAGCAGTTCCTCGGGGGCTAACTATGGCTACACCTTC	CASSSSGANYGYTF
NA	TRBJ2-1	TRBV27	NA	TGTGCCAGCAGACTAACGATGGATCAGGGGTCTGGGGATGAGCAGTTCTTC	CASRLTMDQGSGDEQFF
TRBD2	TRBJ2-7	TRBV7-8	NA	TGTGCCAGCAGCTTAGTAGGGACTAGCGGGATTGTGCAGTACTTC	CASSLVGTSGIVQYF
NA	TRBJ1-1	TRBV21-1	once	TGTGCCAGCACAGTATGGCGGGACTCCCGCAACACTGAAGCTTTCTTT	CASTVWRDSRNTEAFF
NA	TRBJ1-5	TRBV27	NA	TGTGCCAGCAGACGAGGATCTAATCAGCCCCAGCATTTT	CASRRGSNQPQHF
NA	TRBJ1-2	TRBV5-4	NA	TGTGCCAGCAGCTTGGCCCTCGGAACAGGCTATGGCTACACCTTC	CASSLALGTGYGYTF
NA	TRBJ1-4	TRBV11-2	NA	TGTGCCAGCAGCTCGACAGGCTTTAATGAAAAACTGTTTTTT	CASSSTGFNEKLFF
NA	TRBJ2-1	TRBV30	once	TGTGCCTGGAGTAGGGCTAGCTACAATGAGCAGTTCTTC	CAWSRASYNEQFF
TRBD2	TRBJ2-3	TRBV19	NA	TGTGCCAGCCCAATATCGCTAGGACTAGCATTGTCAGATACGCAGTATTTT	CASPISLGLALSDTQYF
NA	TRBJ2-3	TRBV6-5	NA	TGTGCCAGCAGTTACGCCGCCGGCCTGAGCACAGATACGCAGTATTTT	CASSYAAGLSTDTQYF
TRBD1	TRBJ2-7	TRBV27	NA	TGTGCCAGCAGTTCCCGCGACAGGGCTAGGTACGAGCAGTACTTC	CASSSRDRARYEQYF
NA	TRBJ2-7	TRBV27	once	TGTGCCAGCAGTTTAGAACCGGGATGGGCCTACGAGCAGTACTTC	CASSLEPGWAYEQYF
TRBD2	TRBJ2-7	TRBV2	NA	TGTGCCAGCAGTGTCCCGGCGACTAGCGGCTCCTACGAGCAGTACTTC	CASSVPATSGSYEQYF
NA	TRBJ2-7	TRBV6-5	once	TGTGCCAGCGAGGGATGGCAGGGTATTTACGAGCAGTACTTC	CASEGWQGIYEQYF
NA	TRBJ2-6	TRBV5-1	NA	TGCGCCAGCAGCTCGAACGTGGTAGTGATCGGGGCCAACGTCCTGACTTTC	CASSSNVVVIGANVLTF
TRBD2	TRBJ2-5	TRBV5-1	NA	TGCGCCAGCAGCTTGGCCGCTGGACTAGCGGGGACGAGTAGCTGGGAGACCCAGTACTTC	CASSLAAGLAGTSSWETQYF
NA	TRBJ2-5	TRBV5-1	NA	TGCGCCAGCAGCCCTGACAGAGAGGGCGGGAAATCGAAGACCCAGTACTTC	CASSPDREGGKSKTQYF
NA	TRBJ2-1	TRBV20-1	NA	TGCAGTGCCAGGGACTTCAATGAGCAGTTCTTC	CSARDFNEQFF
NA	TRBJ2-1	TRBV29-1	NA	TGCAGCGTTCGGGACTCCGCCAATGAGCAGTTCTTC	CSVRDSANEQFF
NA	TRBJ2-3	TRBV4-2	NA	TGTGCCAGCAGCCAACTTTCCCAGGGAATAACAACTAGCACAGATACGCAGTATTTT	CASSQLSQGITTSTDTQYF
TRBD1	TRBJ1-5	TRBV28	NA	TGTGCCAGCAGTCCATGGACAGGGTCCCTAAAATATAGCAATCAGCCCCAGCATTTT	CASSPWTGSLKYSNQPQHF
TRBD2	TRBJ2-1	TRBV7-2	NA	TGTGCCAGCAGCTTGGCGGGAGTTGCGTATGAGCAGTTCTTC	CASSLAGVAYEQFF
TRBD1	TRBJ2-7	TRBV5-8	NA	TGTGCCAGCATATTACAGGGGGCGAGGCACGAGCAGTACTTC	CASILQGARHEQYF
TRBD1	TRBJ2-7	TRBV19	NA	TGTGCCAGTAGTGGGGCCGGGACAGGGGAGTACGAGCAGTACTTC	CASSGAGTGEYEQYF
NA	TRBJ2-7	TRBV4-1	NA	TGCGCCAGCAGATTGGGGCCCCTGGTGGGCGAGCAGTACTTC	CASRLGPLVGEQYF
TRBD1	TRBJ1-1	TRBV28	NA	TGTGCCACCCTACAGGGGGCGTCTGAAGCTTTCTTT	CATLQGASEAFF
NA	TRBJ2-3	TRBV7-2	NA	TGTGCCAGCAGCTCCGTTAGCGGACCCAGCACAGATACGCAGTATTTT	CASSSVSGPSTDTQYF
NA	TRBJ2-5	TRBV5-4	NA	TGTGCCAGCAGCCTAAGGGGGGCGGGACAGTACCAAGAGACCCAGTACTTC	CASSLRGAGQYQETQYF
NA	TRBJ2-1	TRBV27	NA	TGTGCCAGCAGTCCAAGACAGCACTCCTACAATGAGCAGTTCTTC	CASSPRQHSYNEQFF
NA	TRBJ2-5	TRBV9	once	TGTGCCAGCAGCGTAGATGGGATTGTATGGGAGACCCAGTACTTC	CASSVDGIVWETQYF
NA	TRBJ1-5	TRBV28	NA	TGTGCCAGCAGCACACCAAGCTTCCGGGACACAGTTCTGGCCCAGCATTTT	CASSTPSFRDTVLAQHF
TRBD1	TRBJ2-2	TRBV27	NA	TGTGCCAGCAGTGCCGGGACAGGTTACACCGGGGAGCTGTTTTTT	CASSAGTGYTGELFF
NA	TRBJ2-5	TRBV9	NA	TGTGCCAGCAGCGTTAACTCATTGGGACAAGAGACCCAGTACTTC	CASSVNSLGQETQYF
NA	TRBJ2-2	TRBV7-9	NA	TGTGCCAGCAGCTTTGGCGGACGGCTGTCCGGGGAGCTGTTTTTT	CASSFGGRLSGELFF
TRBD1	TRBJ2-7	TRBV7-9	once	TGTGCCAGCGCGGACAGGAGCTCCTACGAGCAGTACTTC	CASADRSSYEQYF
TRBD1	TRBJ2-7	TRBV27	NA	TGTGCCAGCAGTGCGCTCGGGACAGGCGGGGCCTACGAGCAGTACTTC	CASSALGTGGAYEQYF
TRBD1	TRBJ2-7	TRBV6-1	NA	TGTGCCAGCAGCCCCCGGGACAGGGGATACGAGCAGTACTTC	CASSPRDRGYEQYF
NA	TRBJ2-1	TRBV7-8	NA	TGTGCCAGCAGCTTAGAGGCGACAACAGATGGCGATGAGCAGTTCTTC	CASSLEATTDGDEQFF